The 25 T cell receptor beta chains below were found in one sample sequenced in a study of regulatory T cells in long-lasting Graves disease. Sequencing libraries for TCR beta were prepared with iRepertoire HTBI primers and Arm-PCR of CDR3 regions. TCRdb analysed the multiplex PCR reads with MiXCR anew, one entry per CDR3 protein. The table includes about 530,000 distinct CDR3 sequences, about 16% detected once. Stated time point: newly diagnosed GD, antithyroid drugs for less than 3 months. The authors made the TCR library using RNA they extracted from PBMCs. The sample also formed part of further work on T cells in Graves' hyperthyroidism and ophthalmopathy.

The sample here was peripheral blood mononuclear cells (PBMCs), taken at new diagnosis, from a patient treated with antithyroid drugs. These receptors all stem from a woman aged 35-65 years with Graves disease.

This clonotype was found a few times. The V and J genes are TRBV6-1 and TRBJ1-6; TRBD1 agrees at 9 bases. This CDR3 has 14 amino acids. The V gene's germline CDR1 is MNHNS and CDR2 SASEGT. V dropped 10 bases and J dropped 9; count of bases not matched to a gene: 10. The CDR3, as DNA: TGTGCCACTACCCGGGACAGGGTTATTTCACCCCTCCACTTT. Protein: CATTRDRVISPLHF.

This clonotype showed up many times. The genes are TRBV12-3 or TRBV12-4 and TRBJ1-6, with 9 bases lining up with TRBD1. The J segment lost 0 bases and the V segment lost 7 bases, leaving 10 bases of the junction unmatched. The CDR3 is 18 residues long. In nucleotides, the CDR3 is TGTGCCAGCAACGCGGGACAGGGTTCAAGCTCCTATAATTCACCCCTCCACTTT. Translation gives CASNAGQGSSSYNSPLHF.

In this sample, this clonotype turned up a few times. V gene TRBV20-1 combines with J gene TRBJ2-3; D unresolved. The germline V gene encodes CDR1 DFQATT and CDR2 SNEGSKA (reference sequence). The CDR3 sequence is 13 residues long. V lost 4 bases and J 0 bases, leaving 8 bases between the germline ends. CDR3 nucleotides: TGCAGTGCTATTGGCCCAAGCACAGATACGCAGTATTTT. It encodes CSAIGPSTDTQYF.

This clonotype has just a few counts. The chain joins TRBV3-1 to TRBJ2-1; D is undetermined. Per germline, CDR1 LGHDT and CDR2 YNNKEL (reference sequence). V dropped 0 bases and J dropped 14 bases, with 17 bases sitting between them. This CDR3 is built from 14 residues. The CDR3 reads CASSQDFGPQKKFF. CDR3 in DNA: TGTGCCAGCAGCCAAGATTTCGGACCCCAGAAGAAGTTCTTC.

In its sample, this clonotype was seen a few times. The chain links TRBV11-3 to TRBJ1-6; no clear D. Germline lookup yields CDR1 SGHNT and CDR2 YENEEA. The V and J ends lost 5 bases and 7 bases respectively, with 9 bases between them. This CDR3 has 13 amino acids. The chain's CDR3 is CASSKNSNSPLHF. In DNA, the CDR3 is TGTGCCAGCAGCAAGAATTCAAATTCACCCCTCCACTTT.

Remarks on this clonotype: A junction end diverges from the germline sequence, so it may reflect a read error. This chain connects TRBV7-6 to TRBJ1-3; D is uncertain. This CDR3 spans 14 amino acids. CDR1 is SGHVS, CDR2 FNYEAQ, per germline. CDR3 in DNA: TGTGCCAACAGCCCAGCCGGCTCTGGAAACACCATATATTTT. This sequence encodes CANSPAGSGNTIYF.

The chain has TRBV11-1 and TRBJ2-5; 9 bases agree with TRBD1. V dropped 5 bases and J dropped 5; count of bases not matched to a gene: 12. Germline lookup yields CDR1 SGHAT and CDR2 FQDESV (reference sequence). This CDR3 is 16 amino acids long. The CDR3 reads CASSQVDRGGGETQYF. The CDR3 DNA is TGTGCCAGCAGCCAAGTTGACAGGGGGGGAGGCGAGACCCAGTACTTC.

The CDR3 is CASSSPGTTNTEAFF. CDR3 DNA: TGTGCCAGCAGCTCCCCCGGGACAACAAACACTGAAGCTTTCTTT. The rearrangement joins TRBV7-9 to TRBJ1-1; perhaps TRBD1 as D (6 bases). The ends were cut back, 4 bases at V and 2 bases at J, with 14 bases in the middle. The germline CDR1 and CDR2 sequences are SEHNR and FQNEAQ (reference sequence). The CDR3 length is 15 residues.

This clonotype was counted at least ten times. The genes are TRBV7-8 and TRBJ2-7; 8 nucleotides match TRBD1. This CDR3 region has 15 residues. Germline V gene lookup returns CDR1 SGHVS and CDR2 FQNEAQ. Trimming took 5 bases from V and 2 from J; bases not matched to a gene: 8. CDR3 protein: CASSPRTGPTYEQYF. The CDR3 region has the DNA TGTGCCAGCAGCCCCCGGACAGGGCCAACCTACGAGCAGTACTTC.

This clonotype was detected ten times or more. V usage is TRBV20-1 and J usage is TRBJ2-3; 12 positions agree with TRBD2. The CDR3 consists of 16 residues. J was trimmed by 1 base and V by 5 bases; bases with no gene match: 7. Per the germline V gene, CDR1 is DFQATT and CDR2 is SNEGSKA (reference sequence). CDR3 amino acids: CSACPTSGGGTDTQYF. The CDR3, as DNA: TGCAGTGCTTGCCCGACTAGCGGGGGTGGCACAGATACGCAGTATTTT.

This clonotype was picked up many times. The J gene is TRBJ1-2, the V gene TRBV5-1; D gene uncertain. The CDR3 totals 18 residues. The germline gives CDR1 SGHRS, CDR2 YFSETQ. Trimming left V 0 bases short and J 7 bases short, with 25 bases between. The CDR3 coding sequence is TGCGCCAGCAGCTTGGGAGCAAGGTCCCAGCGGATCCGTCGTGGCTACACCTTC. Its protein is CASSLGARSQRIRRGYTF.

V and J are TRBV3-1 and TRBJ1-1, with 8 nucleotides matching TRBD1. The CDR3 totals 16 residues. The ends lost 3 bases at V and 1 base at J; junction bases unmatched: 7. Germline CDR1 LGHDT, CDR2 YNNKEL (reference sequence). The CDR3 nucleotides are TGTGCCAGCAGCCATAGACAGGGGTGGGGGAACACTGAAGCTTTCTTT. It encodes CASSHRQGWGNTEAFF.

This chain joins TRBV15 and TRBJ1-4; D is unresolved. Germline V gene data show CDR1 as LNHNV and CDR2 as YYDKDF (reference sequence). The V end lost 1 base, the J end lost 10 bases, and 19 bases lay between the germline ends. The length of the CDR3 is 16 residues. The CDR3 is CATSRVRAAESVKLFF. The CDR3 DNA follows: TGTGCCACCAGCAGAGTCCGAGCCGCCGAATCGGTAAAACTGTTTTTT.

This clonotype has a count of ten or more. The rearrangement uses TRBV12-3 or TRBV12-4 and TRBJ2-3, with D possibly TRBD2 on 5 matching bases. V lost 5 bases to trimming and J lost 2 bases, with 26 bases between them. This CDR3 comprises 19 residues. The DNA of the CDR3 is TGTGCCAGCAGTAAACCGGGATCCGCGCACCGAACTACCACAGATACGCAGTATTTT. Residues: CASSKPGSAHRTTTDTQYF.

V gene TRBV7-9 combines with J gene TRBJ1-5; TRBD1 agrees at 10 bases. The CDR3 extends over 15 amino acids. Per the germline V gene, CDR1 is SEHNR and CDR2 is FQNEAQ (reference sequence). With V trimmed by 5 bases and J by 5 bases, 6 bases remained unmatched. DNA for the CDR3: TGTGCCAGCAGCCGAACCGGGACAGGGGATCAGCCCCAGCATTTT. Amino acids: CASSRTGTGDQPQHF.

This chain connects TRBV7-8 to TRBJ1-3; D not certain. The CDR3 has 14 amino acids. V was shortened by 5 bases and J by 0 bases, with 8 bases between the two germline ends. Germline CDR1 reads SGHVS; CDR2 reads FQNEAQ. CDR3: CASSPDFSGNTIYF. In DNA form, the CDR3 reads TGTGCCAGCAGCCCCGATTTCTCTGGAAACACCATATATTTT.

The V and J genes are TRBV5-6 and TRBJ1-1, with D hard to call. This CDR3 spans 13 amino acids. The V and J ends lost 0 bases and 10 bases respectively, with 13 bases between them. Germline values: CDR1 SGHDT, CDR2 YYEEEE. The CDR3 DNA follows: TGTGCCAGCAGCTTGGCGCACGGGTTTACAGCTTTCTTT. This translates into CASSLAHGFTAFF.

At least ten counts were recorded for this clonotype. V gene TRBV5-1 combines with J gene TRBJ2-2; D assignment may be TRBD1 or TRBD2 (5 bases each). The CDR3 totals 16 residues. Germline CDR1 and CDR2: SGHRS and YFSETQ. V was clipped by 2 bases and J by 1 base, with 12 bases between them. The CDR3 bases are TGCGCCAGCAGCTTACAGGCAGCGGTGAACACCGGGGAGCTGTTTTTT. Translation: CASSLQAAVNTGELFF.

This clonotype was seen at least ten times. The V and J genes are TRBV12-3 or TRBV12-4 and TRBJ1-5; TRBD1 is a possible D gene (6 bases). CDR3 length: 15 residues. V was pared by 0 bases and J by 2 bases, with 8 bases between. The CDR3 region is CASSLAGGGNQPQHF. The CDR3 coding sequence is TGTGCCAGCAGTTTAGCAGGGGGAGGCAATCAGCCCCAGCATTTT.

This clonotype was recorded at least ten times. V and J are TRBV11-3 and TRBJ1-3; no clear D. V lost 0 bases, J lost 0 bases, and 9 bases lay in between. CDR3 length: 16 amino acids. Per the germline V gene, CDR1 is SGHNT and CDR2 is YENEEA. The chain's CDR3 is CASSLDEIVSGNTIYF. The CDR3 DNA sequence: TGTGCCAGCAGCTTAGATGAGATCGTCTCTGGAAACACCATATATTTT.

The rearrangement uses TRBV19 and TRBJ2-1; D unresolved. This CDR3 comprises 16 residues. V lost 2 bases, J lost 0 bases, and 11 bases lay in between. Germline lookup yields CDR1 LNHDA and CDR2 SQIVND (reference sequence). Here the CDR3 reads CASSIFGPSSYNEQFF. The CDR3 nucleotides read TGTGCCAGTAGTATATTCGGCCCTAGCTCCTACAATGAGCAGTTCTTC.

This clonotype was observed many times. The chain joins TRBV12-3 or TRBV12-4 to TRBJ1-3; D not certain. Trimming stripped 3 bases from V and 7 bases from J, with 7 bases between. This CDR3 has 12 residues. CDR3 sequence (DNA): TGTGCCAGCAGTTTGCTTCGGAACACCATATATTTT. Translating it yields CASSLLRNTIYF.

This clonotype was counted at least ten times. The chain recombines TRBV18 with TRBJ1-1, with 7 positions matching TRBD1. V was pared by 3 bases and J by 1 base, with 5 bases of the junction left unmatched. The CDR3 totals 15 residues. Germline V gene data show CDR1 as KGHSH and CDR2 as LQKENI. This chain's CDR3 is CASSPLQGRNTEAFF. CDR3 DNA sequence: TGTGCCAGCTCACCCCTACAGGGGAGGAACACTGAAGCTTTCTTT.

The J gene is TRBJ2-7, the V gene TRBV29-1, with a weak D call TRBD1 (5 bases). CDR1 and CDR2 (germline): SQVTM, ANQGSEA. The V end was cut by 4 bases, the J end by 7 bases, with 14 bases between. The CDR3 runs 12 residues. CDR3 residues: CSVATGIGEQYF. Here the CDR3 DNA reads TGCAGCGTTGCAACAGGTATAGGAGAGCAGTACTTC.

J is TRBJ1-4 and V is TRBV19; tentatively, D is TRBD1 (6 bases). The CDR3 is made up of 13 amino acids. V shed 8 bases and J shed 8 bases, with 15 bases lying between them. CDR1 and CDR2 from the germline V gene are LNHDA and SQIVND (reference sequence). The CDR3 DNA is TGTGCCAGTTCGAGGGGGAGTAAGGAAAAACTGTTTTTT. This sequence encodes CASSRGSKEKLFF.